A selection of T cell receptor beta chains follows, all from one sample in a study of vaccination and CD4 T cells after COVID-19. The antigens for these receptors are not known. TCRdb itself ran the PCR reads through MiXCR, one entry per CDR3 protein. The sample has fewer than 25,000 distinct CDR3 sequences; 45% to 50% are singletons. The source material was CD4+ T cells from blood, cultured in vitro. The receptors here all came from a human donor who had recovered from COVID-19. The CDR3 runs from the conserved cysteine through the conserved F or W. The D gene is left open where the match is weak. Clone size is given for some rows only: seen once, a few or many times, or a class if the clone is expanded.

v_gene: TRBV3-1
abundance: once
j_gene: TRBJ1-2
d_gene: .
CDR3aa: CASSPAGIRGYTF
CDR3nt: TGTGCCAGCAGCCCGGCGGGAATTCGCGGCTACACCTTC

v_gene: TRBV2
abundance: .
j_gene: TRBJ2-1
d_gene: TRBD2
CDR3aa: CASSGAGGLEQFF
CDR3nt: TGTGCCAGCAGTGGGGCGGGAGGCCTAGAGCAGTTCTTC

v_gene: TRBV7-2
abundance: .
j_gene: TRBJ2-7
d_gene: .
CDR3aa: CASSFTAADSYEQYF
CDR3nt: TGTGCCAGCAGCTTCACAGCGGCGGATTCCTACGAGCAGTACTTC

v_gene: TRBV7-2
abundance: few
j_gene: TRBJ1-2
d_gene: .
CDR3aa: CASSPHAGNLNYGYTF
CDR3nt: TGTGCCAGCAGCCCCCACGCTGGAAACCTCAACTATGGCTACACCTTC

v_gene: TRBV12-3/TRBV12-4
abundance: .
j_gene: TRBJ1-1
d_gene: TRBD1
CDR3aa: CASSPRTGGARKAEAFF
CDR3nt: TGTGCCAGCAGTCCGAGGACAGGGGGCGCAAGGAAGGCTGAAGCTTTCTTT

v_gene: TRBV7-2
abundance: .
j_gene: TRBJ1-5
d_gene: .
CDR3aa: CASSLVPGNQPQHF
CDR3nt: TGTGCCAGCAGCTTAGTACCGGGCAATCAGCCCCAGCATTTT

v_gene: TRBV7-2
abundance: .
j_gene: TRBJ1-2
d_gene: TRBD1
CDR3aa: CASSSRQGFTEGYTF
CDR3nt: TGTGCCAGCAGCTCGCGACAGGGCTTTACTGAGGGCTACACCTTC

v_gene: TRBV6-1
abundance: few
j_gene: TRBJ1-5
d_gene: TRBD1
CDR3aa: CASRLGQGINQPQHF
CDR3nt: TGTGCCAGCAGACTGGGACAGGGGATCAATCAGCCCCAGCATTTT

v_gene: TRBV5-6
abundance: .
j_gene: TRBJ1-1
d_gene: TRBD1
CDR3aa: CASSLRGQGTEAFF
CDR3nt: TGTGCCAGCAGCCTCAGGGGGCAGGGGACTGAAGCTTTCTTT

v_gene: TRBV2
abundance: few
j_gene: TRBJ2-3
d_gene: TRBD2
CDR3aa: CASSNGRSGGATDTQYF
CDR3nt: TGTGCCAGCAGCAACGGTCGTAGCGGGGGAGCGACAGATACGCAGTATTTT

v_gene: TRBV28
abundance: .
j_gene: TRBJ2-3
d_gene: TRBD2
CDR3aa: CASSLSGSMRNTQYF
CDR3nt: TGTGCCAGCAGCCTCAGCGGGAGTATGAGGAATACGCAGTATTTT

v_gene: TRBV7-3
abundance: once
j_gene: TRBJ2-2
d_gene: .
CDR3aa: CASSPPESGELFF
CDR3nt: TGTGCCAGCAGCCCCCCTGAGTCCGGGGAGCTGTTTTTT

v_gene: TRBV5-5
abundance: .
j_gene: TRBJ2-5
d_gene: TRBD1
CDR3aa: CASSGRQGITRETQYF
CDR3nt: TGTGCCAGCAGCGGAAGACAGGGGATAACAAGAGAGACCCAGTACTTC

v_gene: TRBV6-1
abundance: .
j_gene: TRBJ1-2
d_gene: .
CDR3aa: CASSEYGYTF
CDR3nt: TGTGCCAGCAGTGAATATGGCTACACCTTC

v_gene: TRBV6-5
abundance: .
j_gene: TRBJ1-5
d_gene: .
CDR3aa: CASSLWTDSNQPQHF
CDR3nt: TGTGCCAGCAGTTTGTGGACGGATAGCAATCAGCCCCAGCATTTT

v_gene: TRBV20-1
abundance: .
j_gene: TRBJ2-1
d_gene: .
CDR3aa: CSARDPAGTTGDEQFF
CDR3nt: TGCAGTGCTAGAGACCCCGCCGGGACCACCGGCGATGAGCAGTTCTTC

v_gene: TRBV6-2/TRBV6-3
abundance: .
j_gene: TRBJ2-4
d_gene: TRBD1
CDR3aa: CASSWPSRGQVKNIQYF
CDR3nt: TGTGCCAGCAGTTGGCCCTCCAGGGGGCAAGTCAAAAACATTCAGTACTTC

v_gene: TRBV20-1
abundance: few
j_gene: TRBJ1-5
d_gene: .
CDR3aa: CSARDRLGNQPQHF
CDR3nt: TGCAGTGCTAGAGACAGGTTAGGCAATCAGCCCCAGCATTTT

v_gene: TRBV6-1
abundance: few
j_gene: TRBJ1-2
d_gene: .
CDR3aa: CASSQRSYGYTF
CDR3nt: TGTGCCAGCAGCCAAAGGAGCTATGGCTACACCTTC

v_gene: TRBV19
abundance: .
j_gene: TRBJ2-5
d_gene: .
CDR3aa: CASSYGRTGTETQYF
CDR3nt: TGTGCCAGTAGTTATGGACGGACGGGAACGGAGACCCAGTACTTC

v_gene: TRBV6-1
abundance: .
j_gene: TRBJ1-4
d_gene: .
CDR3aa: CASKPSGEEKLFF
CDR3nt: TGTGCCAGCAAGCCGTCTGGGGAAGAAAAACTGTTTTTT

v_gene: TRBV7-2
abundance: .
j_gene: TRBJ1-2
d_gene: .
CDR3aa: CASSLVGPANYGYTF
CDR3nt: TGTGCCAGCAGCTTAGTAGGGCCAGCTAACTATGGCTACACCTTC

v_gene: TRBV6-1
abundance: .
j_gene: TRBJ2-1
d_gene: .
CDR3aa: CASSPRWRGIDEQFF
CDR3nt: TGTGCCAGCAGCCCCCGGTGGAGGGGTATCGATGAGCAGTTCTTC

v_gene: TRBV4-2
abundance: few
j_gene: TRBJ1-1
d_gene: .
CDR3aa: CASSLRGRDTEAFF
CDR3nt: TGTGCCAGCAGCCTTCGGGGCAGGGACACTGAAGCTTTCTTT

v_gene: TRBV6-2/TRBV6-3
abundance: .
j_gene: TRBJ2-1
d_gene: .
CDR3aa: CASSFAGNEQFF
CDR3nt: TGTGCCAGCAGTTTCGCGGGCAATGAGCAGTTCTTC

v_gene: TRBV28
abundance: few
j_gene: TRBJ1-1
d_gene: .
CDR3aa: CASRLKNTEAFF
CDR3nt: TGTGCCAGCAGGCTAAAGAACACTGAAGCTTTCTTT

v_gene: TRBV20-1
abundance: .
j_gene: TRBJ2-5
d_gene: TRBD2
CDR3aa: CSASPSGAQETQYF
CDR3nt: TGCAGTGCTAGTCCCAGCGGGGCACAAGAGACCCAGTACTTC

v_gene: TRBV6-2/TRBV6-3
abundance: .
j_gene: TRBJ1-1
d_gene: .
CDR3aa: CASSYPAARLNTEAFF
CDR3nt: TGTGCCAGCAGTTACCCCGCGGCTCGACTGAACACTGAAGCTTTCTTT

v_gene: TRBV11-2
abundance: .
j_gene: TRBJ1-1
d_gene: .
CDR3aa: CASSPRWGVGAFF
CDR3nt: TGTGCCAGCAGCCCCCGGTGGGGAGTTGGAGCTTTCTTT

v_gene: TRBV6-5
abundance: .
j_gene: TRBJ2-2
d_gene: TRBD2
CDR3aa: CASSSSSGTSGYGGELFF
CDR3nt: TGTGCCAGCAGTTCATCATCTGGGACTAGCGGGTATGGCGGGGAGCTGTTTTTT

v_gene: TRBV24-1
abundance: few
j_gene: TRBJ1-2
d_gene: .
CDR3aa: CATLTDSKNYGYTF
CDR3nt: TGTGCCACCTTGACGGACAGCAAAAACTATGGCTACACCTTC

v_gene: TRBV12-3/TRBV12-4
abundance: once
j_gene: TRBJ1-5
d_gene: .
CDR3aa: CASSLGGWGNQPQHF
CDR3nt: TGTGCCAGCAGTTTAGGGGGTTGGGGCAATCAGCCCCAGCATTTT

v_gene: TRBV7-2
abundance: few
j_gene: TRBJ1-1
d_gene: TRBD1
CDR3aa: CASTSPPGGTEAFF
CDR3nt: TGTGCCAGCACCAGTCCGCCAGGGGGAACCGAAGCTTTCTTT

v_gene: TRBV7-2
abundance: .
j_gene: TRBJ1-3
d_gene: .
CDR3aa: CASSATIPGNTIYF
CDR3nt: TGTGCCAGCAGCGCCACTATTCCTGGAAACACCATATATTTT

v_gene: TRBV5-1
abundance: .
j_gene: TRBJ2-7
d_gene: TRBD2
CDR3aa: CASSLTTSGTPEQYF
CDR3nt: TGCGCCAGCAGCCTAACGACTAGCGGGACCCCCGAGCAGTACTTC

v_gene: TRBV11-3
abundance: .
j_gene: TRBJ2-1
d_gene: TRBD2
CDR3aa: CASSTYGTNNEQFF
CDR3nt: TGTGCCAGCAGCACATACGGGACTAACAATGAGCAGTTCTTC

v_gene: TRBV11-2
abundance: .
j_gene: TRBJ2-7
d_gene: .
CDR3aa: CASSLGTRSGEQYF
CDR3nt: TGTGCCAGCAGCTTGGGGACGCGGTCGGGCGAGCAGTACTTC

v_gene: TRBV5-1
abundance: .
j_gene: TRBJ2-4
d_gene: .
CDR3aa: CASSEGIAKNIQYF
CDR3nt: TGCGCCAGCAGCGAGGGAATAGCCAAAAACATTCAGTACTTC

v_gene: TRBV7-2
abundance: .
j_gene: TRBJ1-4
d_gene: TRBD1
CDR3aa: CASSLNPPGGSEKLFF
CDR3nt: TGTGCCAGCAGCTTGAACCCGCCAGGGGGCAGTGAAAAACTGTTTTTT

v_gene: TRBV5-4
abundance: few
j_gene: TRBJ1-6
d_gene: .
CDR3aa: CASREGGSNSPLHF
CDR3nt: TGTGCCAGCAGGGAGGGGGGCTCTAATTCACCCCTCCACTTT

v_gene: TRBV27
abundance: few
j_gene: TRBJ1-1
d_gene: TRBD1
CDR3aa: CASSLIPGTAGNTEAFF
CDR3nt: TGTGCCAGCAGTTTAATCCCTGGGACAGCCGGGAACACTGAAGCTTTCTTT

v_gene: TRBV18
abundance: .
j_gene: TRBJ2-5
d_gene: TRBD1
CDR3aa: CASSPPGTGGSETQYF
CDR3nt: TGTGCCAGCTCACCCCCCGGGACAGGGGGTTCGGAGACCCAGTACTTC

v_gene: TRBV4-3
abundance: .
j_gene: TRBJ1-2
d_gene: .
CDR3aa: CASSQDIREGYTF
CDR3nt: TGCGCCAGTAGCCAGGATATCAGAGAAGGCTACACCTTC

v_gene: TRBV20-1
abundance: .
j_gene: TRBJ2-1
d_gene: .
CDR3aa: CSARDPGGPYNEQFF
CDR3nt: TGCAGTGCTAGAGATCCCGGCGGCCCATACAATGAGCAGTTCTTC

v_gene: TRBV20-1
abundance: .
j_gene: TRBJ1-2
d_gene: .
CDR3aa: CSARELSGGLNYGYTF
CDR3nt: TGCAGTGCTAGAGAATTGAGCGGGGGCCTTAACTATGGCTACACCTTC

v_gene: TRBV19
abundance: .
j_gene: TRBJ1-1
d_gene: .
CDR3aa: CATTGRGYTEAFF
CDR3nt: TGTGCCACCACCGGAAGGGGTTACACTGAAGCTTTCTTT

v_gene: TRBV6-5
abundance: few
j_gene: TRBJ2-5
d_gene: .
CDR3aa: CASSYSTAGSWETQYF
CDR3nt: TGTGCCAGCAGTTACTCGACGGCAGGCAGTTGGGAGACCCAGTACTTC

v_gene: TRBV19
abundance: few
j_gene: TRBJ2-3
d_gene: TRBD2
CDR3aa: CAARGISGTSGVRGGTQYF
CDR3nt: TGTGCCGCAAGAGGGATCTCCGGGACTAGCGGTGTGCGGGGGGGAACGCAGTATTTT

v_gene: TRBV30
abundance: .
j_gene: TRBJ1-5
d_gene: .
CDR3aa: CAWSVRARQPQHF
CDR3nt: TGTGCCTGGAGTGTACGGGCCAGGCAGCCCCAGCATTTT

v_gene: TRBV29-1
abundance: .
j_gene: TRBJ2-3
d_gene: .
CDR3aa: CSVTLGDTQYF
CDR3nt: TGCAGCGTGACATTGGGAGATACGCAGTATTTT